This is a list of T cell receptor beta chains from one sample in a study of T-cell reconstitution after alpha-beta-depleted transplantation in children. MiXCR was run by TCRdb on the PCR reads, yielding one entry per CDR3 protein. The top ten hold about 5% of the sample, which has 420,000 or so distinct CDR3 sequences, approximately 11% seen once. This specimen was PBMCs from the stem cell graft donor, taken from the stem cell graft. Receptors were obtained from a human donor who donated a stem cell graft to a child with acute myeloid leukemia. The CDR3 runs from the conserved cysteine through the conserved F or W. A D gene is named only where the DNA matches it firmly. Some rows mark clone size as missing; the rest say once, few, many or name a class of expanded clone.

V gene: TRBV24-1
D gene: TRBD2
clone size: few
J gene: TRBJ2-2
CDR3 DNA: TGTGCCACCAGCGAGAATAGCGGGAGTAAAGGCGGGGAGCTGTTTTTT
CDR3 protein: CATSENSGSKGGELFF

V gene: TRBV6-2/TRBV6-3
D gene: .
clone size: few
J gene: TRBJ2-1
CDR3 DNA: TGTGCCAGCAGTTATCGGCCAGGCAATGAGCAGTTCTTC
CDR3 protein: CASSYRPGNEQFF

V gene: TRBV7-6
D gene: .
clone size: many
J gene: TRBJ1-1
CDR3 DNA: TGTGCCAGCAGCTTAGGTGGAGGTTTGAACACTGAAGCTTTCTTT
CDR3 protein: CASSLGGGLNTEAFF

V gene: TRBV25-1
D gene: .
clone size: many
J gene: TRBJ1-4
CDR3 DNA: TGTGCCAGCAGTGCCCCGAGCGCAACTAATGAAAAACTGTTTTTT
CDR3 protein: CASSAPSATNEKLFF

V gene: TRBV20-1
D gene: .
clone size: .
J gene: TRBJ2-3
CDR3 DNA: TGCAGTGCTAGAGATCCCAAGACAAATGCAGATACGCAGTATTTT
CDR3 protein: CSARDPKTNADTQYF

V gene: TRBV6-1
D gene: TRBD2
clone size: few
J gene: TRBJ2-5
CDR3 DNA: TGTGCCAGCAGTCGGACTAGCGGGAGTCGAGAGACCCAGTACTTC
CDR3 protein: CASSRTSGSRETQYF

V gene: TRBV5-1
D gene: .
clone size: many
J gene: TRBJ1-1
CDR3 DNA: TGCGCCAGCAGCTTGGTGGACAGAAACACTGAAGCTTTCTTT
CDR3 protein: CASSLVDRNTEAFF

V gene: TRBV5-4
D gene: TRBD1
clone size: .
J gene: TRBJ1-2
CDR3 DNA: TGTGCCAGCAGCTGGGACAGCGGGTATGGCTACACCTTC
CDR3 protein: CASSWDSGYGYTF

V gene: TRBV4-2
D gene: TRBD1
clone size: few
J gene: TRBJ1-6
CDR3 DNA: TGTGCCAGCAGCCAGATTAGGACAGGGCCCAGCTCCTATAATTCACCCCTCCACTTT
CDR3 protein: CASSQIRTGPSSYNSPLHF

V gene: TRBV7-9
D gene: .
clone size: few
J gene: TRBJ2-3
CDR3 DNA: TGTGCCAGCAGTTCCGGGAGGACAGGGCCCTTTGTTACGCAGTATTTT
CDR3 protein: CASSSGRTGPFVTQYF

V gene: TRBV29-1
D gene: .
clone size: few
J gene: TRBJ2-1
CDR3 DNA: TGCAGCGTATCCAGCGGATTTTACAATGAGCAGTTCTTC
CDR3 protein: CSVSSGFYNEQFF

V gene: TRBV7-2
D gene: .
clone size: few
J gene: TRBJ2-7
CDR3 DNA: TGTGCCAGCAGTTGGGTCTCACCCTACGAGCAGTACTTC
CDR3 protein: CASSWVSPYEQYF

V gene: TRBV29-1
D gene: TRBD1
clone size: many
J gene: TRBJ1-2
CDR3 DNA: TGCAGCGTTGGGGACAGCAACTATGGCTACACCTTC
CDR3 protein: CSVGDSNYGYTF

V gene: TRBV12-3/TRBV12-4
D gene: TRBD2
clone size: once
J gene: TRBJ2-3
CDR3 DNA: TGTGCCAGCAGTCCACTCACCGGGACTAGCGGGAGAAGCACAGATACGCAGTATTTT
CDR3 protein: CASSPLTGTSGRSTDTQYF